The clone carrying this T cell receptor beta chain has only a few counts. The antigen is undetermined. This sample stems from a study of blood T cells in healthy people across ages. The V segment lost 3 bases and the J segment 0 bases; nucleotides outside the gene matches: 15. Germline CDR1 is SGHRS and CDR2 is YFSETQ. The CDR3 runs to 19 residues. The study, taken as a whole, reports: Long-lived and aged donors differed, with more naive CD4+ cells and higher diversity in the long-lived. Changes in expanded clonotypes were possibly confounded, as the CMV status of donors was unknown.

With a J-beta primer mix and a sample-barcoded 5' primer, a second PCR ran roughly 6 to 11 cycles. Every individual sample yielded 2.5 million or more paired-end reads (each containing CDR3). TCRdb itself ran the 5' RACE reads through MiXCR, one entry per CDR3 protein. This table has about 1.5 million distinct CDR3 sequences, 42% appearing once. Drawn from each donor were roughly 10 milliliters of peripheral blood. Sequenced sample: blood. This rearrangement joins TRBV5-1 to TRBJ2-1; 7 nucleotides align to TRBD1. This TCR derives from a woman aged 18-30 years in good health. Here the CDR3 DNA reads TGCGCCAGCAGCTCCCCGAGGGACAGCGCTTACGTCTCCTACAATGAGCAGTTCTTC. It translates to CASSSPRDSAYVSYNEQFF.